This T cell receptor (beta chain) was recorded in a study of molecular identifiers for immune sequencing clone quantification (dated by TCRdb to 2016 to 2018). Describing the broader study: For a replicate experiment, RNA from around 20,000 or 100,000 naive CD8 T cells was divided into five aliquots, of which four were sequenced. The study was a methods study using CD8 T cells to benchmark molecular-identifier clustering-based TCR repertoire sequencing (MIDCIRS) and TCR RNA copy counting.

What the authors observed across the whole study: In CMV-specific effector cells, clones with more than 20 RNA copies accounted for over 97% of molecules, whereas in naive cells such clones accounted for under 1%. Spiked-in Jurkat TCR RNA (around nine copies' worth), which is not part of the donor repertoire, was contained in the naive libraries. When barcode sub-clustering was omitted, TCR diversity was inflated by chimeric consensus sequences, with chimeras reaching as high as 47%. Even against a background of around 950,000 naive CD8 T cells, spiked-in Jurkat TCR RNA amounting to a single cell's worth was reported to be detectable. Approximately 3.3 recovered TCR RNA copies per cell were obtained by modeling, versus approximately 10 by digital PCR, implying a capture efficiency of around 28%. Highly expanded clone sizes could be underestimated because identical TCR molecules may share a barcode.

Relative to germline, V is 3 bases shorter and J is 2 bases shorter, with 10 bases between their ends. CDR1 and CDR2 are read off the germline V gene (reference sequence) as GTSNPN and SVGIG. From its cysteine to its phenylalanine, the CDR3 spans 13 amino acids. Solely the CDR3 DNA is kept, with 39 bases framed from the first base. Library prep was done by PCR. Sequencing was performed on an Illumina HiSeq 4000. Preparation of bulk TCR libraries followed a previously described approach, with the TCR primers listed in Table S5. Total RNA was purified with the Qiagen AllPrep DNA/RNA kit. Before analysis, reads from multiple sequencing runs of one library were combined. Regarding the original processing steps: Reads were retained only if an exact TCR constant sequence was present, and the retained reads were trimmed to 150 nt and grouped according to their 12-nt molecular barcodes. Reads inside each barcode group were sub-clustered using a 15% Levenshtein threshold, and a quality-weighted consensus sequence was constructed for each RNA molecule. Non-functional sequences were removed, as were lower-count sequences one edit away from another. Based on a fit of two negative binomial distributions, barcode sub-clusters having less than 20% of the maximum read count were discarded. TCRdb trimmed the raw reads at Q25, called clones with MiXCR and kept productive beta chains. CDR3 protein duplicates are merged, each entry listing the most common genes and DNA. The V and J calls and clone size are TCRdb's, not the authors'. A total of about 100,000 distinct CDR3 sequences appear in this sample, roughly 21% of them only once. The top ten clonotypes cover roughly 1% of the sample.

Naive CD8 T cell libraries were made from approximately 20,000 to 1,000,000 sorted cells using 10%, 30% or 50% of purified RNA. Naive CD8 T cells, defined as CD8+CD4-CCR7+CD45RA+, were FACS-sorted into RLT Plus buffer on a BD FACSAria II. Detection sensitivity was tested by spiking Jurkat RNA equal to roughly 9 TCR copies' worth into samples containing about 20,000-1,000,000 naive CD8 T cells. Enrichment of CD8 T cells was done with RosetteSep CD8+ T Cell Enrichment Cocktail plus Ficoll-Paque, and ACK red cell lysis came afterward. As regards this clonotype: Its antigen specificity is not known. Nothing much larger sits one base from this clone, and base qualities are not available.

This TCR came from a human donor in good health. Some libraries in this study had Jurkat cell RNA spiked in. The sample comprised naive CD8+ T cells from blood, with Jurkat cell RNA spiked in. According to the study, the label for this sample's cell subset or site signals: FACS-sorted CD8+CD4-CCR7+CD45RA+ naive T cells. The sequence joins TRBV30 to TRBJ1-2; the D gene is perhaps TRBD1, on 5 matching bases. In nucleotide form, the sequence is TGTGCCTGGAGCGGGACCAAAAACTATGGCTACACCTTC. The translation is CAWSGTKNYGYTF.